The 9 T cell receptor beta chains below were found in one sample sequenced in a study of identifying expanded T cells in peripheral blood. Produced via immunoSEQ multiplex PCR; TCRdb's table is partial and in-frame only. Of around 100,000 clones in the sample, roughly 88% were seen once. The specimen was blood. The receptors shown here come from a person between 18 and 75 years old in good health.

This chain connects TRBV2 to TRBJ1-1; possible D gene TRBD1, 5 bases. Germline CDR1 reads SNHLY; CDR2 reads FYNNEI. The germline V and J ends were trimmed by 6 bases and 5 bases, with 13 bases remaining between them. This CDR3 is 13 amino acids long. CDR3 residues: CASRGGQITEAFF. Written as DNA, the CDR3 is TGTGCCAGCAGGGGGGGTCAAATAACTGAAGCTTTCTTT.

In its sample, this clone was seen once. The chain joins TRBV5-1 to TRBJ1-1; a possible D gene is TRBD1 (6 bases). CDR1 and CDR2 (germline): SGHRS, YFSETQ. V was cut by 6 bases and J by 2 bases, with 14 bases left in between. The CDR3 is 14 amino acids. The CDR3 is CASNRQDLNTEAFF. The CDR3 DNA sequence: TGCGCCAGCAACCGACAGGACCTCAACACTGAAGCTTTCTTT.

The V gene is TRBV30, the J gene TRBJ2-3, with TRBD2 identical over 12 bases. J was trimmed by 0 bases and V by 2 bases; bases with no gene match: 12. This CDR3 spans 19 amino acids. CDR1 and CDR2 from the germline V gene are GTSNPN and SVGIG (reference sequence). CDR3 amino acids: CAWSPPSGRGMRSTDTQYF. CDR3 coding DNA: TGTGCCTGGAGTCCACCTAGCGGGAGGGGGATGCGGAGCACAGATACGCAGTATTTT.

This clone is a singleton in its sample. V gene TRBV18 combines with J gene TRBJ1-4; 10 nucleotides match TRBD1. Germline loops: CDR1 KGHSH, CDR2 LQKENI. CDR3 length: 17 residues. Trimming removed 2 bases from V and 7 bases from J; junction bases left unmatched: 10. This CDR3 reads CASSPGWTGGSLEKLFF. CDR3 nucleotide sequence: TGTGCCAGCTCACCAGGGTGGACAGGGGGATCTCTTGAAAAACTGTTTTTT.

This clone was observed a single time. The chain employs TRBV4-1 and TRBJ1-1; tentatively, D is TRBD1 (5 bases). The CDR3 contains 17 residues. Germline V lookup: CDR1 MGHRA, CDR2 YSYEKL. Deletions cut 1 base from V and 5 bases from J, with 20 bases between. This CDR3 reads CASSQARDVFYKTEAFF. DNA for the CDR3: TGCGCCAGCAGCCAAGCCCGGGACGTCTTTTATAAGACTGAAGCTTTCTTT.

The chain employs TRBV2 and TRBJ1-5, with a possible D match to TRBD1 (6 bases). Germline V gene sequence: CDR1 SNHLY, CDR2 FYNNEI. CDR3 size: 13 residues. Trimming removed 5 bases at V and 7 bases at J, with 12 bases between. Here the CDR3 DNA reads TGTGCCAGCAGTTTACAGGGACGGCAGCCCCAGCATTTT. Protein sequence: CASSLQGRQPQHF.

The chain employs TRBV7-2 and TRBJ1-2, with a weak D call TRBD1 (6 bases). The CDR3 is 14 residues long. V lost 7 bases and J lost 9, with 21 bases in between. Looked up from germline, CDR1 is SGHTA and CDR2 is FQGNSA. In DNA, the CDR3 is TGTGCCAGCACCCTTCCCGGGGGGCGAGGGAGCTACACCTTC. It encodes CASTLPGGRGSYTF.

The genes are TRBV4-2 and TRBJ1-1, with 7 nucleotides matching TRBD1. This CDR3 is 13 amino acids long. Looked up from germline, CDR1 is LGHNA and CDR2 is YNFKEQ. V lost 3 bases, J lost 8 bases, and 6 bases stayed unmatched. The CDR3 region is CASSHTGTEEAFF. The CDR3 bases are TGTGCCAGCAGCCATACCGGGACAGAGGAAGCTTTCTTT.

This clone showed up just once. The chain recombines TRBV7-3 with TRBJ2-3, with TRBD2 identical over 14 bases. In germline, CDR1 is SGHTA, CDR2 FQGTGA. V shed 1 base, J shed 5 bases, and the junction held 5 bases outside the gene matches. There are 17 residues in the CDR3. The CDR3 protein is CASSLMGLAGAGDTQYF. The CDR3 DNA reads TGTGCCAGCAGCTTAATGGGACTAGCGGGGGCTGGAGATACGCAGTATTTT.